One T cell receptor (beta chain) is described in this entry. Its binding antigen is unknown. Per-base quality was not reported, and no clone a single base away is much larger than it. One collaborating source in Seattle enrolled patients while the patients were actively infected and followed the patients over time throughout the course of disease. The collaborating institutions used their own protocols to collect whole blood in K2EDTA tubes. Collaborator samples were shipped for TCRbeta analysis as frozen whole blood, isolated PBMCs, or DNA extracted from either sample type. The CDR3 contains 17 residues, cysteine and phenylalanine counted. This entry keeps only the CDR3 DNA: 51 bases, framed from base 1. The trim is 3 bases for V and 1 base for J, with a gap of 19 bases between the germline ends. The germline V gene (reference sequence) provides CDR1 LGHDT and CDR2 YNNKEL. The record originates from a study of blood T cell repertoires in COVID-19 (dated by TCRdb to between 2020 and 2021). General notes on the study: Collaborator samples came from the United States, Italy and Spain and covered acute and convalescent phases of COVID-19. The prospective study material was composed of cDNA or gDNA derived from T cells, B-cell-depleted T cells, or PBMCs. Deeply sampled blood TCRbeta repertoires from subjects exposed to, actively infected with, or recovered from COVID-19 were included in the dataset. The repertoires were released in a freely available public database intended as a resource for research on the immune response to SARS-CoV-2. The samples were drawn from the first 160 participants of the ongoing ImmuneRACE study and from more than 1,000 subjects provided by 6 global collaborators. A de-identified subject ID, COVID-19 status, age in years and sex were almost always included in the sample metadata. Where available, HLA class I and class II types were obtained from metadata supplied by the sample provider rather than from assay-based typing.

The immunoSEQ Assay, a bias-controlled multiplex PCR, was used to amplify TCRbeta CDR3 regions from genomic DNA. Per the original workflow: Nucleated cell counts per sample were estimated from amplification of reference gene primers within the assay. To quantify the absolute abundance of each unique TCRbeta CDR3 rearrangement, sequence reads were collapsed and filtered. Productive Simpson clonality was computed per sample as the square root of Simpson's diversity index over productive rearrangements. TCRdb mirrors the immuneACCESS table, restricted to in-frame sequences. Some clones are absent from its copies; in checked studies, under half trace to an unresolved V gene, and the reason for the others is unknown. V and J calls and clone size are as listed in that table; D and trimming were resolved from the DNA. For this sample there are fewer than 60,000 clones; 81% appear just once. The ten biggest clones cover approximately 26% of the sample.

Findings and caveats that apply to the study as a whole: The quantity of clinical and demographic metadata differed by source and by participant and was supplied without curation.

The TCR sequence derives from a woman of 80 years or more with COVID-19, enrolled during active disease. The sample was peripheral blood. This sequence uses TRBV3-1 (or the pseudogene TRBV3-2) and TRBJ2-7; a confident D gene designation cannot be given. The CDR3 sequence is CASSQVPSSGLSYEQYF. The DNA sequence reads TGTGCCAGCAGCCAGGTACCTTCGTCGGGTCTTTCCTACGAGCAGTACTTC.